A single sample gave rise to the 23 T cell receptor beta chains below, sequenced in a study of OX40 agonist ivuxolimab in advanced cancers. Some clones are missing from TCRdb's copy, which holds only in-frame ones; the method was immunoSEQ multiplex PCR. The sample has tens of thousands of clones; more than 75% are singletons. The sequences come from CD4+ or CD8+ T cells sorted from blood, collected in a trial of the OX40 agonist ivuxolimab. These receptors all come from an adult with an advanced solid tumor such as melanoma, head and neck, liver or kidney cancer.

V gene TRBV13 combines with J gene TRBJ1-1, with D possibly matching TRBD1 (6 bases). The ends were cut back, 3 bases at V and 4 bases at J, with 12 bases in the middle. CDR1 is PRHDT, CDR2 FYEKMQ, per germline (reference sequence). This CDR3 contains 14 residues. This chain's CDR3 is CASSFPTGRTEAFF. CDR3 nucleotide sequence: TGTGCCAGCAGCTTCCCGACAGGTCGCACTGAAGCTTTCTTT.

The chain is built from TRBV5-6 and TRBJ1-1; D unresolved. CDR1 and CDR2 (germline): SGHDT, YYEEEE. The CDR3 is 12 residues long. Trimming took 0 bases from V and 8 from J, leaving 8 bases between them. The CDR3 sequence: CASSLGQAEAFF. CDR3 nucleotide sequence: TGTGCCAGCAGCTTGGGGCAGGCCGAAGCTTTCTTT.

V gene TRBV5-6 combines with J gene TRBJ1-1; D gene ambiguous. Between the trimmed V and J ends, which lost 4 bases and 0 bases, there was a span of 10 bases. Germline CDR1 and CDR2: SGHDT and YYEEEE. This CDR3 is 14 amino acids long. The CDR3 sequence: CASSPMELNTEAFF. The CDR3 DNA reads TGTGCCAGCAGCCCCATGGAATTGAACACTGAAGCTTTCTTT.

The chain couples TRBV19 to TRBJ2-7; tentatively, D is TRBD1 (6 bases). The CDR3 is 12 amino acids. The germline V gene encodes CDR1 LNHDA and CDR2 SQIVND (reference sequence). V gave up 10 bases and J gave up 2 bases, with 12 bases separating them. The CDR3 is CATRGGTYEQYF. The CDR3, as DNA: TGTGCCACTAGAGGGGGAACCTACGAGCAGTACTTC.

This chain links TRBV7-9 with TRBJ2-5; maybe TRBD1 (6 bases). Germline CDR1 and CDR2: SEHNR and FQNEAQ (reference sequence). V was trimmed by 3 bases and J by 3 bases, leaving 14 bases between them. The CDR3 sequence is 15 residues long. This chain's CDR3 is CASSFPIAGEETQYF. Written as DNA, the CDR3 is TGTGCCAGCAGCTTCCCCATTGCAGGGGAAGAGACCCAGTACTTC.

This clone was observed a single time. The chain joins TRBV4-3 to TRBJ1-1; D not certain. CDR1 and CDR2 from the germline V gene are LGHNA and YSLEER. V was trimmed by 0 bases and J by 5 bases, leaving 16 bases between them. This CDR3 region has 16 residues. The CDR3 protein is CASSQDRVTSGTEAFF. In DNA, the CDR3 is TGCGCCAGCAGCCAAGATAGGGTCACCTCCGGGACTGAAGCTTTCTTT.

This chain connects TRBV9 to TRBJ2-5, with a weak D call TRBD2 (7 bases). Germline V gene sequence: CDR1 SGDLS, CDR2 YYNGEE. Trimming pared 3 bases from V and 5 bases from J, leaving 17 bases between. This CDR3 has 15 residues. The CDR3 nucleotides read TGTGCCAGCAGCGCCTCTGGGGGGGGGCTGGAGACCCAGTACTTC. It codes for CASSASGGGLETQYF.

Comments on this clone: No DNA is shown, since the ends of the CDR3 on it are uncertain; the CDR3 is the one TCRdb lists. This chain connects TRBV9 to TRBJ1-1. Germline CDR1 SGDLS, CDR2 YYNGEE. Counting both end residues, the CDR3 totals 15 amino acids. This CDR3 reads CASSVGPGRGTEAFF.

This clone was observed a single time. The gene calls are TRBV6-5 and TRBJ2-7, with D possibly TRBD2 on 6 matching bases. Per the germline V gene, CDR1 is MNHEY and CDR2 is SVGAGI. Trimming stripped 8 bases from V and 3 bases from J, with 17 bases between. The CDR3 extends over 14 amino acids. CDR3 DNA: TGTGCCAGCGGGGCAGGAGGGAGAAACTACGAGCAGTACTTC. This codes for CASGAGGRNYEQYF.

The chain uses TRBV5-4 and TRBJ1-1; weak D call: TRBD1 (5 bases). Germline V gene data show CDR1 as SGHNT and CDR2 as YYREEE (reference sequence). CDR3 size: 14 residues. V was clipped by 3 bases and J by 6 bases, with 15 bases between them. The CDR3 sequence: CASSSRGGSPEAFF. CDR3 nucleotide sequence: TGTGCCAGCAGCTCCCGGGGGGGATCTCCTGAAGCTTTCTTT.

V usage is TRBV29-1 and J usage is TRBJ2-3; D is uncertain. From germline, CDR1 is SQVTM and CDR2 ANQGSEA. The CDR3 loop spans 16 amino acids. V lost 3 bases and J 0 bases, leaving 16 bases between the germline ends. CDR3 sequence (DNA): TGCAGCGTTGAGGGGATCGATGACCTAAGCACAGATACGCAGTATTTT. Translated: CSVEGIDDLSTDTQYF.

This chain joins TRBV13 and TRBJ1-5; D possibly corresponds to TRBD1 (5 bases). Germline loops: CDR1 PRHDT, CDR2 FYEKMQ (reference sequence). This CDR3 comprises 13 residues. V was cut by 5 bases and J by 6 bases, with 11 bases left in between. As DNA, the CDR3 is TGTGCCAGCAGCGAGGGACCGTCTCAGCCCCAGCATTTT. Amino acid sequence: CASSEGPSQPQHF.

This rearrangement joins TRBV4-3 to TRBJ2-3; no clear D. Trimming took off 9 bases at V and 4 bases at J, with 8 bases between the two ends. Per the germline V gene, CDR1 is LGHNA and CDR2 is YSLEER. CDR3 size: 11 residues. CDR3 DNA sequence: TGCGCCAGTCGTAAAGCAGATACGCAGTATTTT. Encoded protein: CASRKADTQYF.

The V and J genes are TRBV2 and TRBJ2-7; D is possibly TRBD2 (5 bases). From germline, CDR1 is SNHLY and CDR2 FYNNEI. CDR3 length equals 13 residues. Trimming cost V 10 bases and J 1 base, with 14 bases left between them. CDR3 DNA: TGTGCCACCGACCTCGGGAAGTCCTACGAGCAGTACTTC. Its translation is CATDLGKSYEQYF.

The J gene is TRBJ1-1, the V gene TRBV6-6, with D possibly TRBD1 on 5 matching bases. V shed 6 bases and J shed 8 bases, with 13 bases lying between them. The CDR3 extends over 12 amino acids. Germline V gene data show CDR1 as MNHNY and CDR2 as SVGAGI (reference sequence). The CDR3 DNA is TGTGCCAGCAGGACGCAGGGTATGGAAGCTTTCTTT. Protein product: CASRTQGMEAFF.

This clone came up once. This chain uses TRBV11-2 with TRBJ2-7; perhaps TRBD2 as D (5 bases). CDR3 length equals 16 residues. Germline lookup yields CDR1 SGHAT and CDR2 FQNNGV. Trimming took off 5 bases at V and 2 bases at J, with 19 bases between the two ends. The CDR3 nucleotides read TGTGCCAGCAGCATCCACGGGAACGTGGCCGCCTACGAGCAGTACTTC. Amino acids: CASSIHGNVAAYEQYF.

The chain recombines TRBV21-1 with TRBJ2-1. TRBV21-1 is termed a pseudogene. The CDR3 covers 16 residues. The DNA for the CDR3 is TGTGCCAGCAGCAAAGAGTGGGGAAGCTCCTACAATGAGCAGTTCTTC. Translation: CASSKEWGSSYNEQFF.

This clone was seen more than once but under ten times. A junction boundary mismatches the germline segment, possibly from a read error. The genes are TRBV6-6 and TRBJ1-1, with unresolved D. Germline CDR1 reads MNHNY; CDR2 reads SVGAGI (reference sequence). The CDR3 runs to 11 residues. CDR3 bases: TGTGCCAGCAGTCACTCCACTGAAGCTTTCTTT. It specifies CASSHSTEAFF.

The genes are TRBV11-2 and TRBJ1-1; D gene unclear. CDR3 size: 11 residues. The V end was cut by 5 bases, the J end by 2 bases, with 3 bases between. In germline, CDR1 is SGHAT, CDR2 FQNNGV. CDR3 in amino acids: CASSHNTEAFF. The CDR3 DNA is TGTGCCAGCAGCCATAACACTGAAGCTTTCTTT. Drawing the rest from reference TRBV11-2 and TRBJ1-1, the complete variable domain is EAGVAQSPRYKIIEKRQSVAFWCNPISGHATLYWYQQILGQGPKLLIQFQNNGVVDDSQLPKDRFSAERLKGVDSTLKIQPAKLEDSAVYLCASSHNTEAFFGQGTRLTVV.

The chain links TRBV9 to TRBJ2-7; the D gene is possibly TRBD2 (6 bases). The germline V gene has CDR1 SGDLS and CDR2 YYNGEE. The V end lost 0 bases, the J end lost 1 base, and 11 bases lay between the germline ends. The CDR3 has 15 amino acids. CDR3 nucleotides: TGTGCCAGCAGCGTAGGCGCGGGGCTATCCTACGAGCAGTACTTC. Translated: CASSVGAGLSYEQYF.

The V call is TRBV15, the J call TRBJ2-1; D possibly matches TRBD1 or TRBD2 (5 bases each). The CDR3 is made up of 15 amino acids. V was cut by 0 bases and J by 4 bases, with 10 bases left in between. Germline loops: CDR1 LNHNV, CDR2 YYDKDF (reference sequence). CDR3 region: CATSRDLGEYNEQFF. CDR3 bases: TGTGCCACCAGCAGAGATCTAGGGGAGTACAATGAGCAGTTCTTC.

The rearrangement joins TRBV25-1 to TRBJ1-1; 9 bases line up with TRBD1. CDR1 MGHDK and CDR2 SYGVNS come from the germline V gene. The V gene end was trimmed by 2 bases and the J gene end by 3 bases; junction bases not matched to a gene: 10. The CDR3 extends over 17 amino acids. CDR3 nucleotide sequence: TGTGCCAGCAGTGAAGGGGGGACAGGGAAGAGTGACACTGAAGCTTTCTTT. Residues: CASSEGGTGKSDTEAFF.

The chain employs TRBV27 and TRBJ1-5; D gene uncertain. V lost 6 bases and J 2 bases, leaving 8 bases between the germline ends. Germline V gene lookup returns CDR1 MNHEY and CDR2 SMNVEV (reference sequence). This CDR3 spans 13 amino acids. CDR3 bases: TGTGCCAGCAGCCGGGGAGGCAATCAGCCCCAGCATTTT. Its protein product is CASSRGGNQPQHF.